The 4 T cell receptor beta chains in this list originate from one sample, sequenced in a study of shared clonotypes between healthy human individuals (dated by TCRdb to the early 2020s). The receptor library was made with the immunoSEQ multiplex PCR assay. Drawn from immuneACCESS, this table holds only the in-frame rearrangements with V and J called that TCRdb kept. Clones are partly lost; checked studies trace under half to an unresolved V gene and leave the rest unexplained. Recorded for this sample are 2,100,000 or so clones; 90% to 97% of them occurred a single time. Of the sample, roughly 0.13% falls within the top ten clones. Sequenced material: naive CD4+ T cells sorted from blood. What this sample's cell subset or site label stands for: CD45RA+ positively selected. The receptors here all came from a man aged 18-30 years in good health.

This clone was detected only a few times. The rearrangement links TRBV6-1 to TRBJ2-3, with no clear D. Germline CDR1 MNHNS, CDR2 SASEGT. V lost 2 bases to trimming and J lost 4 bases, with 13 bases between them. There are 15 residues in the CDR3. This CDR3 reads CASSEQGFNPDTQYF. The CDR3 region has the DNA TGTGCCAGCAGTGAACAAGGATTTAACCCAGATACGCAGTATTTT.

The J gene is TRBJ2-7, the V gene TRBV11-2; D remains ambiguous. Looked up from germline, CDR1 is SGHAT and CDR2 is FQNNGV. Trimming left V 1 base short and J 2 bases short, with 6 bases between. The CDR3 covers 13 residues. The CDR3 DNA sequence: TGTGCCAGCAGCTTAGCCCACGCCTACGAGCAGTACTTC. This sequence encodes CASSLAHAYEQYF.

The chain is built from TRBV5-6 and TRBJ1-1, with unresolved D. Trimming removed 4 bases at V and 0 bases at J, with 16 bases between. The CDR3 is 16 amino acids. Germline CDR1 is SGHDT and CDR2 is YYEEEE. The DNA of the CDR3 is TGTGCCAGCAGCCTAAACATCCGGAGAATGAACACTGAAGCTTTCTTT. This gives the protein CASSLNIRRMNTEAFF.

This sequence joins TRBV7-9 and TRBJ2-1; D ambiguous. V was pared by 8 bases and J by 12 bases, with 17 bases between. The CDR3 extends over 12 amino acids. Looked up from germline, CDR1 is SEHNR and CDR2 is FQNEAQ (reference sequence). The CDR3 DNA sequence: TGTGCCAGCCAAGTGGGTCCCGAGAGGCAGTTCTTC. It codes for CASQVGPERQFF.